One sample yielded the 9 T cell receptor beta chains listed below, sequenced in a study of CD8+ T cells in alopecia areata. Reverse transcribed after extraction, RNA yielded cDNA as the sequencing template. Assay used: immunoSEQ multiplex PCR; TCRdb lists only in-frame clones, some missing. Found here are more than 250,000 clones, no singletons; the ten largest cover 1.2%. Cell sorting was performed on pooled cutaneous lymph node cells with CD4, CD8alpha, NKG2D, NKG2ACE and other markers. Source material: CD4+ T cells sorted from a lymph node. The receptor source for this set is a C3H/HeJ mouse with alopecia areata. For the strain, the MHC haplotype given is H2-k.

Notes on this clone: The listed genes are named as in mouse. The read halts 4 residues ahead of the CDR3 end, with the missing end drawn from the germline J gene. The sample contains more than one DNA sequence encoding this CDR3. This rearrangement joins TRBV13-2 to TRBJ2-1; 7 bases match TRBD2. There are 16 residues in the CDR3. The ends lost 0 bases at V and 1 base at J; junction bases unmatched: 4. Germline V gene sequence: CDR1 NNHNN, CDR2 SYGAGS (reference sequence). The CDR3 is CASGDAGWGNYAEQFF. Partial CDR3 DNA: TGTGCCAGCGGTGATGCAGGCTGGGGGAACTATGCT.

This clone was seen repeatedly, ten times or more. All gene names here are mouse names. With the read ending 4 residues before the CDR3 end, the germline J gene is used to fill in that end. The same CDR3 also results from other DNA sequences found in this sample. This sequence joins TRBV17 and TRBJ2-5; D possibly corresponds to TRBD2 (6 bases). V was shortened by 1 base and J by 2 bases, with 7 bases between the two germline ends. The CDR3 runs 14 residues. CDR1 is MNHDT, CDR2 YYDKIL, per germline. CDR3 DNA (partial): TGTGCTAGCAGTAGAGGGGGGGTCCAAGAC. Translation: CASSRGGVQD. The full CDR3 protein reads CASSRGGVQDTQYF.

In the case of this clone: The genes are named according to mouse. The CDR3 is cut off 4 residues early in the read; its end comes from the germline J gene. The chain combines TRBV5 with TRBJ1-1, with D perhaps matching TRBD1 (6 bases). V lost 1 base, J lost 0 bases, and 9 bases lay in between. The CDR3 has 15 residues. The germline gives CDR1 LGHNA, CDR2 YNLKQL (reference sequence). The part of the CDR3 DNA that was read is TGTGCCAGCAGCCAAGTCGGGGACACAAACACA. It yields the protein CASSQVGDTNT. The CDR3 in full is CASSQVGDTNTEVFF.

Notes on this clone: Genes and germline are mouse. Read sequence stops 4 residues before the CDR3 end, and the germline J gene provides the missing end. This specimen includes other DNA sequences encoding the same CDR3. The gene calls are TRBV5 and TRBJ2-2; 10 bases line up with TRBD2. The length of the CDR3 is 16 residues. J lost 0 bases, V lost 3 bases, and 1 base had no gene match. CDR1 and CDR2 from the germline V gene are LGHNA and YNLKQL (reference sequence). CDR3 protein: CASSHGTGANTGQLYF. The part of the CDR3 DNA that was read is TGTGCCAGCAGCCACGGGACTGGGGCAAACACCGGG.

In its sample, this clone was seen a few times. Mouse germline and gene names are used. The read finishes 4 residues shy of the CDR3 end, and the germline J gene is used to complete it. The chain recombines TRBV5 with TRBJ2-1; D is undetermined. Germline V lookup: CDR1 LGHNA, CDR2 YNLKQL (reference sequence). V lost 3 bases, J lost 5 bases, and 5 bases lay in between. CDR3 length: 12 amino acids. The CDR3 protein is CASSQGNAEQFF. The CDR3 bases that were read are TGTGCCAGCAGCCAGGGAAATGCT.

Regarding this clone: These gene names are mouse names. The read terminates 4 residues ahead of where the CDR3 ends, so the germline J gene completes it. This specimen includes other DNA sequences encoding the same CDR3. V gene TRBV13-2 combines with J gene TRBJ1-2; the D gene is possibly TRBD1 (6 bases). The V end lost 2 bases, the J end lost 2 bases, and 7 bases lay between the germline ends. CDR3 length: 13 residues. The germline V gene encodes CDR1 NNHNN and CDR2 SYGAGS (reference sequence). The sequenced CDR3 bases are TGTGCCAGCGGTGACCAGGGGAACTCC. Its translation is CASGDQGNS. The full CDR3 sequence reads CASGDQGNSDYTF.

Turning to this clone: Genes and germline come from the mouse. With the read ending 4 residues before the CDR3 end, the germline J gene is used to fill in that end. The same CDR3 can be traced to other DNA sequences in this sample. The chain joins TRBV1 to TRBJ1-2, with D uncertain. CDR3 size: 12 residues. Looked up from germline, CDR1 is NSQYPW and CDR2 is LRSPGD (reference sequence). Trimming removed 4 bases at V and 1 base at J, with 4 bases between. The CDR3 DNA, read in part, is TGCACCTGCAGTGGACAAAACTCC. Protein: CTCSGQNS. The complete CDR3 sequence is CTCSGQNSDYTF.

This clone has only a few counts. Germline and genes here are mouse. The read ends 4 residues before the CDR3 terminus; that terminus is restored from the germline J gene. The chain employs TRBV13-1 and TRBJ2-3, with D maybe TRBD1 (6 bases). The germline V and J ends were trimmed by 3 bases and 2 bases, with 10 bases remaining between them. There are 14 residues in the CDR3. Germline V CDR1 and CDR2: NSHNY, SYGAGN. The CDR3 loop is CASSAGVDAETLYF. CDR3 DNA, as far as it was read: TGTGCCAGCAGTGCAGGGGTGGATGCAGAA.

This clone has more than one count but fewer than ten. The germline and genes are mouse ones. The CDR3 goes on 4 residues after the read ends, and that part is filled in from the germline J gene. The sample contains more than one DNA sequence encoding this CDR3. V is TRBV13-1 and J is TRBJ1-1; tentatively, D is TRBD1 (6 bases). The ends were cut back, 5 bases at V and 1 base at J, with 12 bases in the middle. The CDR3 has 14 amino acids. Germline CDR1 and CDR2: NSHNY and SYGAGN. CDR3 region: CASSQGGANTEVFF. CDR3 DNA, as far as it was read: TGTGCCAGCAGCCAAGGGGGGGCGAACACA.